Below, 29 T cell receptor beta chains from the same sample are listed, as sequenced in a study of T cells in Graves' hyperthyroidism and ophthalmopathy. TCR beta CDR3 regions were amplified from RNA. The TCR CDR3 was amplified in a first-round RT-PCR using the HTBI primer set. TCRdb reprocessed the multiplex PCR reads with MiXCR, giving one entry per CDR3 protein. The sample carries approximately 270,000 distinct CDR3 sequences, roughly 15% recorded once. The specimen sequenced was blood. The source is a woman aged 40 to 49 with Graves' hyperthyroidism that later progressed to Graves' ophthalmopathy.

This clonotype appeared a few times. This could be a read error, since a much larger clone is one nucleotide away. The chain joins TRBV18 to TRBJ1-1; TRBD1 matches at 7 bases. CDR1 and CDR2 from the germline V gene are KGHSH and LQKENI. The CDR3 totals 14 residues. The CDR3 DNA is TGTGCCAGCTCGACGACAGGGAAGAACACTGAAGCTTCCTTT. The encoded protein is CASSTTGKNTEASF.

This clonotype was picked up many times. This chain's CDR3 is CAWSVLSGRTGTDTQYF. CDR3 nucleotide sequence: TGTGCCTGGAGTGTCCTGAGCGGGAGGACCGGCACAGATACGCAGTATTTT. The chain couples TRBV30 to TRBJ2-3; 9 bases are a match to TRBD2. Per germline, CDR1 GTSNPN and CDR2 SVGIG (reference sequence). After removal of 0 bases from V and 1 base from J, the junction contained 8 bases not matched to a gene. The CDR3 runs 17 residues.

In this sample, this clonotype turned up many times. This sequence joins TRBV10-2 and TRBJ2-5; D not resolved. V was pared by 3 bases and J by 5 bases, with 16 bases between. The V gene's germline CDR1 is WSHSY and CDR2 SAAADI. The CDR3 has 15 amino acids. For the CDR3, the DNA is TGCGCCAGCAGTGAAGGGATAGGGCGCGTTGAGACCCAGTACTTC. As protein: CASSEGIGRVETQYF.

V usage is TRBV28 and J usage is TRBJ2-5, with D tentatively TRBD2 (7 bases). Germline V gene lookup returns CDR1 MDHEN and CDR2 SYDVKM. V was shortened by 1 base and J by 14 bases, with 17 bases between the two germline ends. The CDR3 contains 13 residues. CDR3 loop: CASSLSLGGLHYF. The DNA of the CDR3 is TGTGCCAGCAGTTTATCTCTCGGGGGGCTCCACTACTTC.

This clonotype was observed a handful of times. A read error may explain this, as a much larger clone is one base away. The genes are TRBV2 and TRBJ2-3, with D tentatively TRBD2 (6 bases). This CDR3 region has 12 residues. The ends were cut back, 11 bases at V and 8 bases at J, with 17 bases in the middle. The germline V gene encodes CDR1 SNHLY and CDR2 FYNNEI. The CDR3, as DNA: TGTGCCTGCATAGGAGGGCCAGGTACGCAGTATTTT. It specifies CACIGGPGTQYF. The variable domain in full, with the rest retrieved from reference TRBV2 and TRBJ2-3, is EPEVTQTPSHQVTQMGQEVILRCVPISNHLYFYWYRQILGQKVEFLVSFYNNEISEKSEIFDDQFSVERPDGSNFTLKIRSTKLEDSAMYFCACIGGPGTQYFGPGTRLTVL.

This clonotype has ten or more counts. This chain joins TRBV24-1 and TRBJ2-3; D unclear. Trimming took off 1 base at V and 2 bases at J, with 9 bases between the two ends. CDR1 is KGHDR, CDR2 SFDVKD, per germline. This CDR3 region has 15 residues. For the CDR3, the DNA is TGTGCCACCAGTGATTTATTGGGAAACACAGATACGCAGTATTTT. As protein: CATSDLLGNTDTQYF.

This clonotype was seen at least ten times. The CDR3 coding sequence is TGTGCCAGCAGCTTCCTGACAGGGGGGACCGGGGAGCTGTTTTTT. This codes for CASSFLTGGTGELFF. This chain connects TRBV11-2 to TRBJ2-2; TRBD1 aligns across 9 bases. The trim removed 3 bases at V and 5 bases at J, leaving 4 bases unmatched. The CDR3 runs 15 residues. Germline lookup yields CDR1 SGHAT and CDR2 FQNNGV.

This clonotype has ten or more counts. The chain combines TRBV12-3 or TRBV12-4 with TRBJ2-7; possible D gene TRBD1, 6 bases. This CDR3 is built from 11 residues. Trimming removed 7 bases at V and 6 bases at J, with 10 bases between. DNA of the CDR3: TGTGCCAGCAAGGACAGCGGCGAGCAGTACTTC. Translated: CASKDSGEQYF.

This clonotype was picked up many times. The chain uses TRBV7-9 and TRBJ2-1; 7 nucleotides line up with TRBD2. With 5 bases clipped from V and 4 bases from J, the junction kept 11 bases outside the gene matches. Germline CDR1 and CDR2: SEHNR and FQNEAQ (reference sequence). This CDR3 has 16 residues. This CDR3 is CASSLWSGTLYNEQFF. The CDR3 DNA is TGTGCCAGCAGCCTGTGGAGCGGGACCCTTTACAATGAGCAGTTCTTC.

The J gene is TRBJ2-4, the V gene TRBV20-1; D may be TRBD1 (5 bases). Germline V gives CDR1 DFQATT, CDR2 SNEGSKA (reference sequence). The CDR3 spans 16 residues. The CDR3 DNA is TGCAATGCCCGGAAGTGGGCGGACAATGCCAAAAACATTCAGTACTTC. Translation: CNARKWADNAKNIQYF.

This clonotype occurred many times. V is TRBV9 and J is TRBJ2-5; D not certain. From germline, CDR1 is SGDLS and CDR2 YYNGEE. V lost 3 bases, J lost 0 bases, and 12 bases lay in between. CDR3 length: 15 amino acids. The chain's CDR3 is CASSDSGNNQETQYF. CDR3 nucleotides: TGTGCCAGCAGCGACTCGGGTAACAACCAAGAGACCCAGTACTTC.

This clonotype was counted only a few times. A much larger clone lies one base from this, so it may be a read error. The CDR3 DNA reads TGTGCCGGCAGCCAGGGACAGGTCTATGGCTACACCTTC. Encoded protein: CAGSQGQVYGYTF. The genes are TRBV3-1 and TRBJ1-2; 8 bases align to TRBD1. This CDR3 comprises 13 residues. Germline V CDR1 and CDR2: LGHDT, YNNKEL (reference sequence).

This clonotype was counted a few times. The CDR3 is CASSQDWAPETQYF. CDR3 DNA sequence: TGTGCCAGCAGCCAAGACTGGGCCCCAGAGACCCAGTACTTC. The V gene is TRBV3-1, the J gene TRBJ2-5, with D uncertain. CDR1 and CDR2 from the germline V gene are LGHDT and YNNKEL (reference sequence). The CDR3 loop spans 14 amino acids. Trimming pared 0 bases from V and 4 bases from J, leaving 9 bases between.

Ten or more counts support this clonotype. J is TRBJ2-1 and V is TRBV7-8; 10 nucleotides line up with TRBD2. J was trimmed by 9 bases and V by 5 bases; bases with no gene match: 10. Germline CDR1 SGHVS, CDR2 FQNEAQ. The CDR3 is 15 amino acids. CDR3 residues: CASSPRAGGPPEQFF. The CDR3, as DNA: TGTGCCAGCAGCCCCCGAGCGGGAGGGCCGCCTGAGCAGTTCTTC.

This clonotype was detected many times. V usage is TRBV12-3 or TRBV12-4 and J usage is TRBJ2-2; TRBD2 matches 9 bases. The CDR3 totals 15 residues. V lost 6 bases and J lost 5; bases outside the gene matches: 7. The CDR3 sequence: CASSHSGSMTGELFF. The CDR3 DNA reads TGTGCCAGCAGCCATAGCGGGAGTATGACCGGGGAGCTGTTTTTT.

At least ten counts were recorded for this clonotype. This chain links TRBV30 with TRBJ1-6, with D uncertain. Per the germline V gene, CDR1 is GTSNPN and CDR2 is SVGIG (reference sequence). The V gene lost 3 bases and the J gene lost 5 bases, with 14 bases spanning the gap. The CDR3 has 15 amino acids. The CDR3 region is CAWRGGGKNNSPLHF. CDR3 DNA sequence: TGTGCCTGGAGAGGAGGCGGTAAAAATAATTCACCCCTCCACTTT.

This clonotype was observed a handful of times. V and J are TRBV30 and TRBJ2-1; 9 nucleotides match TRBD2. Germline CDR1 is GTSNPN and CDR2 is SVGIG (reference sequence). The CDR3 covers 18 residues. V lost 3 bases to trimming and J lost 1 base; unmatched junction nucleotides: 13. CDR3 region: CAWRDWREGLGSYNEQFF. CDR3 bases: TGTGCCTGGAGGGACTGGCGGGAGGGCCTAGGATCCTACAATGAGCAGTTCTTC.

This clonotype has a count of ten or more. CDR3 loop: CASSLRTEYNEQFF. Here the CDR3 DNA reads TGTGCCAGCAGCTTGAGGACAGAGTACAATGAGCAGTTCTTC. The rearrangement links TRBV5-5 to TRBJ2-1, with D possibly TRBD1 on 6 matching bases. V was cut by 1 base and J by 4 bases, with 9 bases left in between. The CDR3 runs 14 residues. The germline CDR1 and CDR2 sequences are SGHKS and YYEKEE (reference sequence). Together with reference TRBV5-5 and TRBJ2-1, the CDR3 gives the full variable domain: DAGVTQSPTHLIKTRGQQVTLRCSPISGHKSVSWYQQVLGQGPQFIFQYYEKEERGRGNFPDRFSARQFPNYSSELNVNALLLGDSALYLCASSLRTEYNEQFFGPGTRLTVL.

This clonotype was detected ten times or more. The V call is TRBV2, the J call TRBJ2-7; D is undetermined. The CDR3 contains 15 residues. Germline lookup yields CDR1 SNHLY and CDR2 FYNNEI. The V end lost 8 bases, the J end lost 4 bases, and 21 bases lay between the germline ends. This CDR3 reads CASQQSFKATYEQYF. The DNA for the CDR3 is TGTGCCAGCCAACAATCCTTCAAGGCCACTTACGAGCAGTACTTC.

In this sample, this clonotype turned up a few times. The chain is built from TRBV9 and TRBJ2-2; 8 bases map to TRBD2. This CDR3 is built from 16 residues. From germline, CDR1 is SGDLS and CDR2 YYNGEE. With 3 bases clipped from V and 1 base from J, the junction kept 5 bases outside the gene matches. The CDR3 coding sequence is TGTGCCAGCAGCGCTACGGGGGGGTTGAACACCGGGGAGCTGTTTTTT. Translating gives CASSATGGLNTGELFF.

This chain connects TRBV5-6 to TRBJ2-5; D is uncertain. V was pared by 0 bases and J by 1 base, with 13 bases between. The germline gives CDR1 SGHDT, CDR2 YYEEEE. CDR3 length: 16 amino acids. CDR3 in DNA: TGTGCCAGCAGCTTGGATGAGCTAAGAAGCCAAGAGACCCAGTACTTC. It yields the protein CASSLDELRSQETQYF. Variable domain in full (rest from reference TRBV5-6 and TRBJ2-5): DAGVTQSPTHLIKTRGQQVTLRCSPKSGHDTVSWYQQALGQGPQFIFQYYEEEERQRGNFPDRFSGHQFPNYSSELNVNALLLGDSALYLCASSLDELRSQETQYFGPGTRLLVL.

This clonotype has at least ten counts. V gene TRBV28 combines with J gene TRBJ1-4; D is ambiguous. Germline CDR1 reads MDHEN; CDR2 reads SYDVKM. Between the trimmed V and J ends, which lost 5 bases and 0 bases, there was a span of 1 base. CDR3 length: 12 residues. The DNA of the CDR3 is TGTGCCAGCAGTACAACTAATGAAAAACTGTTTTTT. The encoded protein is CASSTTNEKLFF.

This clonotype was counted between two and nine times. V usage is TRBV6-1 and J usage is TRBJ2-1, with 10 bases aligning to TRBD2. After removal of 5 bases from V and 4 bases from J, the junction contained 8 bases not matched to a gene. This CDR3 contains 16 residues. CDR1 and CDR2 (germline): MNHNS, SASEGT. CDR3 in amino acids: CASSWDRAGGYNEQFF. The CDR3 DNA reads TGTGCCAGCAGTTGGGACCGAGCGGGAGGGTACAATGAGCAGTTCTTC.

About this clonotype: A much larger clone differs from this one at a single base, so this may be a read error. The CDR3 protein is CASSLLSGNKQFF. The CDR3 coding sequence is TGTGCCAGCAGTTTATTATCAGGCAATAAGCAGTTCTTC. This chain joins TRBV28 and TRBJ2-1; D gene unclear. The V gene's germline CDR1 is MDHEN and CDR2 SYDVKM. The CDR3 totals 13 residues.

This clonotype occurred many times. The J gene is TRBJ2-2, the V gene TRBV7-6, with 8 bases fitting TRBD2. Trimming at V came to 4 bases and at J to 1 base, leaving 8 bases not matched to a gene. The CDR3 totals 17 residues. Germline loops: CDR1 SGHVS, CDR2 FNYEAQ. The CDR3 loop is CASSSSATSGNTGELFF. CDR3 nucleotide sequence: TGTGCCAGCAGCTCTTCGGCCACTAGCGGGAACACCGGGGAGCTGTTTTTT.

This clonotype was seen ten or more times. This chain connects TRBV20-1 to TRBJ2-1, with no clear D. Between the trimmed V and J ends, which lost 1 base and 4 bases, there was a span of 8 bases. Germline CDR1 is DFQATT and CDR2 is SNEGSKA (reference sequence). The CDR3 runs 13 residues. The CDR3 DNA is TGCAGTGCTAGAGGGGGAAATTACAATGAGCAGTTCTTC. This translates into CSARGGNYNEQFF.

This clonotype was counted many times. The rearrangement joins TRBV20-1 to TRBJ2-1; 8 bases line up with TRBD2. Trimming removed 2 bases from V and 0 bases from J; junction bases left unmatched: 12. The CDR3 is 18 residues long. Germline loops: CDR1 DFQATT, CDR2 SNEGSKA (reference sequence). The CDR3 protein is CSARHSWTSPNSYNEQFF. CDR3 nucleotide sequence: TGCAGTGCTAGACACTCGTGGACTAGCCCGAACTCCTACAATGAGCAGTTCTTC.

This clonotype was counted many times. An end of the junction does not agree with germline; a read error may underlie this. V is TRBV7-7 and J is TRBJ2-5, with 9 positions matching TRBD1. The CDR3 runs 13 residues. Germline CDR1 SSHAT, CDR2 FNYEAQ (reference sequence). DNA of the CDR3: TGTGCTAGCAGCCGCGGACAGGGGGAGACCCAGTACTTC. It yields the protein CASSRGQGETQYF.

This clonotype was counted only a few times. The chain combines TRBV28 with TRBJ1-2, with D perhaps TRBD1 (5 bases). The germline gives CDR1 MDHEN, CDR2 SYDVKM. The V and J ends lost 5 bases and 6 bases respectively, with 13 bases between them. The CDR3 has 13 amino acids. The CDR3 DNA follows: TGTGCCAGCAGTCTCCGACAGAGAAATGGCTACACCTTC. Translation gives CASSLRQRNGYTF.